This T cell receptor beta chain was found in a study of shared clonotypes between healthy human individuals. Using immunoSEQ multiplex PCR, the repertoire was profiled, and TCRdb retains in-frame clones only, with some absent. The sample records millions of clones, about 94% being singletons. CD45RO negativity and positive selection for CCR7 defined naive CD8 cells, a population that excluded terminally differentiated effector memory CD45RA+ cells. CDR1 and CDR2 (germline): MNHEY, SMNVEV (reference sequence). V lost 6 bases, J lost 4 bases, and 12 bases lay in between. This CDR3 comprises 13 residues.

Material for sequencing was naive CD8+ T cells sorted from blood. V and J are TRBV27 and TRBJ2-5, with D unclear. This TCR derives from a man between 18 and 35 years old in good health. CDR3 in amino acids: CASRRLDGETQYF. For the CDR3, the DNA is TGTGCCAGCAGACGATTAGACGGAGAGACCCAGTACTTC.